This T cell receptor beta chain was sequenced in a study of early T cells in non-severe SARS-CoV-2 infection. Study-level information: Sequenced bulk RNA came from whole blood that was unsorted, and chains were unpaired.

This clonotype was observed at least ten times. Antigen unknown. Germline V gene lookup returns CDR1 GTSNPN and CDR2 SVGIG (reference sequence). This CDR3 comprises 12 residues. V shed 8 bases and J 4 bases; nucleotides not matched to a gene: 6. As part of library construction, unique molecular identifiers were attached to individual cDNA molecules. From the 5' RACE reads, TCRdb called clonotypes with MiXCR, one entry per CDR3 protein. The table lists more than 85,000 distinct CDR3 sequences, about 15% of them singletons. Study conclusions and caveats: VDJdb matching favored anti-spike CD8 responses, missing private and CD4 specificities.

This TCR came from an adult who was a healthcare worker with PCR-confirmed SARS-CoV-2 infection or an uninfected control (not recorded which). Sequenced sample: whole blood. This rearrangement joins TRBV30 to TRBJ1-2; 8 nucleotides agree with TRBD1. CDR3 sequence reads: CARDRRGYGYTF. As DNA, the CDR3 is TGTGCCAGGGACAGGAGGGGCTATGGCTACACCTTC.